Below are 5 T cell receptor beta chains sequenced from a single sample in a study of cytomegalovirus exposure and HLA in healthy donors. 60 Vbeta and 13 Jbeta primers were used in PCR. Profiling relied on immunoSEQ multiplex PCR, and the TCRdb table lists in-frame clones only, not all of them. The data show 50,000 or so clones, around 70% seen once. Specimen: PBMCs. These receptors were taken from a woman aged 50 to 65 in good health and CMV-seronegative.

V gene TRBV23-1 combines with J gene TRBJ2-3; 9 bases match TRBD2. TRBV23-1 is identified as an open reading frame with a role that is uncertain. With 0 bases clipped from V and 4 bases from J, the junction kept 14 bases outside the gene matches. The CDR3 extends over 19 amino acids. CDR3 nucleotide sequence: TGCGCCAGCAGTCAATCGACTAGCGGAAGAGGGGAAGTAGCAGATACGCAGTATTTT. Protein sequence: CASSQSTSGRGEVADTQYF.

This sequence joins TRBV5-5 and TRBJ2-5, with 10 bases aligning to TRBD1. The CDR3 has 15 residues. With 1 base clipped from V and 9 bases from J, the junction kept 9 bases outside the gene matches. CDR1 and CDR2 from the germline V gene are SGHKS and YYEKEE (reference sequence). The CDR3 DNA reads as TGTGCCAGCAGCTTGCCGGGGGCGACAGGGGGCTCCCAGTACTTC. Its protein product is CASSLPGATGGSQYF.

The rearrangement links TRBV7-2 to TRBJ2-5; 8 bases are a match to TRBD2. This CDR3 is built from 14 residues. Germline CDR1 is SGHTA and CDR2 is FQGNSA. Trimming removed 6 bases from V and 6 bases from J; junction bases left unmatched: 9. The CDR3: CASRAGGARKTQYF. CDR3 coding DNA: TGTGCCAGCAGGGCGGGGGGCGCGAGAAAGACCCAGTACTTC.

This clone has just one count. The rearrangement uses TRBV5-1 and TRBJ1-3; 7 bases are shared with TRBD1. There are 15 residues in the CDR3. V lost 4 bases to trimming and J lost 0 bases; unmatched junction nucleotides: 4. The germline V gene has CDR1 SGHRS and CDR2 YFSETQ. The CDR3 DNA is TGCGCCAGCAGCGGTGGGGACAGCTCTGGAAACACCATATATTTT. This sequence encodes CASSGGDSSGNTIYF.

The chain couples TRBV30 to TRBJ2-2; TRBD2 matches 8 bases. The CDR3 runs 15 residues. CDR1 GTSNPN and CDR2 SVGIG come from the germline V gene (reference sequence). V shed 2 bases, J shed 8 bases, and the junction held 10 bases outside the gene matches. CDR3 loop: CAWSLLTSGGGELFF. CDR3 nucleotides: TGTGCCTGGAGTCTACTTACTAGCGGAGGGGGGGAGCTGTTTTTT.